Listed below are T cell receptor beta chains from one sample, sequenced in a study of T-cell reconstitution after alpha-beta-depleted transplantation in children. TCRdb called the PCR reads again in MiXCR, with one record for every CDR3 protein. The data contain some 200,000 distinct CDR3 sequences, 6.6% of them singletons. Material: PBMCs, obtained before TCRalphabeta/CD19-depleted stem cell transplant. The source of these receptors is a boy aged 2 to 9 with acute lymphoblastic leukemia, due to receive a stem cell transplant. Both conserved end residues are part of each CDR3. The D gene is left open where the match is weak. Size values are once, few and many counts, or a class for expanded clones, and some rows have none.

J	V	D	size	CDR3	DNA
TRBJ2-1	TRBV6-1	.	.	CASSEARIWEQFF	TGTGCCAGCAGTGAAGCAAGGATCTGGGAGCAGTTCTTC
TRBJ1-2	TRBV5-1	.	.	CASSYADYGYTF	TGCGCCAGCAGCTACGCTGACTATGGCTACACCTTC
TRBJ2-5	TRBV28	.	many	CASSLTVETQYF	TGTGCCAGCAGTTTGACAGTAGAGACCCAGTACTTC
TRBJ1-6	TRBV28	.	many	CASSPAQEGDSPLHF	TGTGCCAGCAGTCCCGCGCAGGAGGGTGATTCACCCCTCCACTTT
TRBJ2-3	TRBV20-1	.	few	CSARRGGAVNTQYF	TGCAGTGCTAGACGTGGAGGGGCCGTTAATACGCAGTATTTT
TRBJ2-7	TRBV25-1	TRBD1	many	CASGTGVEQYF	TGTGCCAGCGGGACAGGGGTCGAGCAGTACTTC
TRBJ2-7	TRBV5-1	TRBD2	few	CASSSFVSGLATEQYF	TGCGCCAGCAGCTCATTCGTCTCGGGACTAGCGACCGAGCAGTACTTC
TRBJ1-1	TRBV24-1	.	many	CATSDGYTEAFF	TGTGCCACCAGTGATGGATACACTGAAGCTTTCTTT
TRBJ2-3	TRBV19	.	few	CASSIGAATDTQYF	TGTGCCAGTAGTATCGGAGCCGCTACGGATACGCAGTATTTT
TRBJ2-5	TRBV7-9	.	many	CASEGLGETQYF	TGTGCCAGCGAGGGACTGGGGGAGACCCAGTACTTC
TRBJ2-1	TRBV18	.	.	CASQVGQDEQFF	TGTGCCAGCCAGGTTGGGCAGGATGAGCAGTTCTTC
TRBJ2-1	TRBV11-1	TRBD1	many	CASSLDRGSYNEQFF	TGTGCCAGCAGCCTTGACAGGGGGTCCTACAATGAGCAGTTCTTC
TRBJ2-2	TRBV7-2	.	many	CASSFDSFTGELFF	TGTGCCAGCAGCTTCGACAGTTTCACCGGGGAGCTGTTTTTT
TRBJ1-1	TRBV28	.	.	CASSLAGGKNTEAFF	TGTGCCAGCAGTTTAGCCGGGGGGAAGAACACTGAAGCTTTCTTT
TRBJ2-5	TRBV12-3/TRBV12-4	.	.	CASSKGGETQYF	TGTGCCAGCAGTAAAGGGGGAGAGACCCAGTACTTC
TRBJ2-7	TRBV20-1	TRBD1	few	CSALGTGGTGVSYEQYF	TGCAGTGCACTTGGGACAGGGGGAACGGGAGTTTCCTACGAGCAGTACTTC
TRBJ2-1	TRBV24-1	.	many	CATSDRLTDEQFF	TGTGCCACCAGTGACCGGTTGACGGATGAGCAGTTCTTC
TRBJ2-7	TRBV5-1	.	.	CASSRNYREGIPYEQYF	TGCGCCAGCAGCAGAAATTACAGGGAAGGAATCCCCTACGAGCAGTACTTC
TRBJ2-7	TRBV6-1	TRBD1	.	CASSPGQSCEQYF	TGTGCCAGCAGCCCGGGACAGTCCTGCGAGCAGTACTTC
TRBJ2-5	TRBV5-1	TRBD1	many	CASSWGQDQETQYF	TGCGCCAGCAGCTGGGGACAGGACCAAGAGACCCAGTACTTC
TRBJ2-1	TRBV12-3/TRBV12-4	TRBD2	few	CASSSLAGRHEQFF	TGTGCCAGCAGTTCACTAGCGGGGCGCCATGAGCAGTTCTTC
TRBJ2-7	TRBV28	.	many	CASSLPPESSYEQYF	TGTGCCAGCAGTTTGCCCCCGGAGAGCTCCTACGAGCAGTACTTC
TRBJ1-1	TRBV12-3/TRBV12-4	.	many	CASSFRGNTEAFF	TGTGCCAGCAGTTTTCGGGGGAACACTGAAGCTTTCTTT
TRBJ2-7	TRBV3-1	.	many	CASSQEWQGGYEQYF	TGTGCCAGCAGCCAAGAATGGCAGGGAGGTTACGAGCAGTACTTC
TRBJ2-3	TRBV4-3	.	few	CASSQGISLSSTDTQYF	TGCGCCAGCAGCCAAGGAATATCGCTTTCCTCCACAGATACGCAGTATTTT
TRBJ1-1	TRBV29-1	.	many	CSVEGQLNTEAFF	TGCAGCGTTGAAGGTCAGCTGAACACTGAAGCTTTCTTT